The entry that follows covers one T cell receptor beta chain sequence. The data are from a study of blood T cell repertoires in COVID-19. Whole-study context: Spain, Italy and the United States supplied samples that represented acute and convalescent COVID-19.

Measured with immunoSEQ multiplex PCR; TCRdb has only the in-frame clones, and not every one. The sample records 200,000 to 250,000 clones, under 85% being singletons. CDR3 length equals 13 residues. Per the germline V gene, CDR1 is GTSNPN and CDR2 is SVGIG (reference sequence). J lost 9 bases, V lost 5 bases, and 5 bases had no gene match. Participants' own reports of clinical history determined their cohort assignment. Sequencing input: PBMCs or T cells enriched from blood (not recorded which). This receptor was identified in a man aged 55 to 70 who had recovered from COVID-19. The rearrangement uses TRBV30 and TRBJ2-7, with TRBD2 identical over 15 bases. CDR3 region: CAWRTSGGALQYF. For the CDR3, the DNA is TGTGCCTGGCGGACTAGCGGGGGGGCCCTGCAGTACTTC.